This T cell receptor (beta chain) was recovered during a study of control samples from healthy donors and cancer patients. Sequencing used immunoSEQ multiplex PCR; TCRdb keeps in-frame clones, though not all of them. The sample includes about 51,000 clones, approximately 80% of them seen just once. The germline V gene has CDR1 SGHVS and CDR2 FQNEAQ. CDR3 length: 17 amino acids. The J segment lost 4 bases and the V segment lost 5 bases, leaving 8 bases of the junction unmatched. The sequencing sample was made of blood. The chain joins TRBV7-8 to TRBJ2-1, with 13 nucleotides matching TRBD2. The TCR originated in a man between 70 and 80 years old in good health. The CDR3 sequence is CASSELAGGKFYNEQFF. The CDR3 nucleotides read TGTGCCAGCAGCGAACTAGCGGGAGGGAAATTTTACAATGAGCAGTTCTTC.